This T cell receptor beta chain derives from a study of T cells in Graves' hyperthyroidism and ophthalmopathy. Clinical symptoms, serum thyroxine, TRAb, thyroid ultrasound and orbital computed tomography informed diagnoses. Findings of the study overall: Model-based prediction identified ophthalmopathy a median 6.5 months prior to its onset. Blood held most thyroid clonotypes expanded above 0.001 frequency.

Ten or more counts support this clonotype. The antigen is undetermined. The CDR3 loop spans 14 amino acids. Trimming removed 1 base at V and 10 bases at J, with 16 bases between. Germline loops: CDR1 SGHTA, CDR2 FQGNSA. TCR beta CDR3 regions were amplified from RNA transcripts. Initially, a first-round RT-PCR of the TCR CDR3 employed the HTBI primer set. TCRdb re-analysed the multiplex PCR reads in MiXCR, keeping a single row per CDR3 protein. This sample yields more than 500,000 distinct CDR3 sequences, of which under 60% are seen a single time; about 20% belongs to the top ten. The clonotype originates from an adult woman with Graves' disease, either hyperthyroidism or ophthalmopathy (not recorded which). The sequenced sample was peripheral blood or thyroid tissue (not recorded which). The chain carries TRBV7-2 and TRBJ1-1; a possible D gene is TRBD1 (5 bases). The CDR3 DNA reads TGTGCCAGCAGCTTAGTAATCCCTGGGGGGGGAGCTTTCTTT. Protein: CASSLVIPGGGAFF.